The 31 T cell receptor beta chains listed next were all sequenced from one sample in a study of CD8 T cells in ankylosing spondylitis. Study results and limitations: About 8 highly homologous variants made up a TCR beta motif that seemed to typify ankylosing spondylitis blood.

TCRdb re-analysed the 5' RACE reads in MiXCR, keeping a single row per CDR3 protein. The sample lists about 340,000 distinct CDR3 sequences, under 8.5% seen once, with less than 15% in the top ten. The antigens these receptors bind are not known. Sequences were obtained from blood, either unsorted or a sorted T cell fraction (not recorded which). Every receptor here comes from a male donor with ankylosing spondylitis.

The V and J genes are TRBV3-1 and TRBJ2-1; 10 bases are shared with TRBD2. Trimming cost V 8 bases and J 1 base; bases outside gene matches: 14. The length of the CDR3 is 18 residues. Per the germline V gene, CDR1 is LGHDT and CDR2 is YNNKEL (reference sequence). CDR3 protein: CASRPSAGGGESYNEQFF. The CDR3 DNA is TGTGCCAGCCGCCCCTCAGCGGGAGGGGGTGAATCCTACAATGAGCAGTTCTTC.

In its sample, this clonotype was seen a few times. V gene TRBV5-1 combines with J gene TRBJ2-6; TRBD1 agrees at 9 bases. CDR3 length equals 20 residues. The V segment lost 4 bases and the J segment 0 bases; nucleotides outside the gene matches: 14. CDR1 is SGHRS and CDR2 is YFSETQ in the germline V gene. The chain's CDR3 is CASSPGDRAIPYSGANVLTF. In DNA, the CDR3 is TGCGCCAGCAGCCCGGGGGACAGGGCGATCCCATACTCTGGGGCCAACGTCCTGACTTTC.

CDR3 DNA sequence: TGTGCCAGCAGCCCCAGCGGCGGGAGTAGTGTCTACGAGCAGTACTTC. Its protein product is CASSPSGGSSVYEQYF. The chain uses TRBV7-2 and TRBJ2-7; 7 nucleotides align to TRBD2. CDR3 size: 16 residues. V lost 5 bases to trimming and J lost 3 bases; unmatched junction nucleotides: 13. Germline assignment: CDR1 SGHTA and CDR2 FQGNSA.

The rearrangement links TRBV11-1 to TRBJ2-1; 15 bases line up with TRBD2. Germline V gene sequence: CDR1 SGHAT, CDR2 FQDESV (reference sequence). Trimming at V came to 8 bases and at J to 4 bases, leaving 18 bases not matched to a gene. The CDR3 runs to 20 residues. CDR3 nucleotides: TGTGCCAGCTGCCCTCTGGGACTAGCGGGAGGTGGGGGGGAATACAATGAGCAGTTCTTC. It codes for CASCPLGLAGGGGEYNEQFF.

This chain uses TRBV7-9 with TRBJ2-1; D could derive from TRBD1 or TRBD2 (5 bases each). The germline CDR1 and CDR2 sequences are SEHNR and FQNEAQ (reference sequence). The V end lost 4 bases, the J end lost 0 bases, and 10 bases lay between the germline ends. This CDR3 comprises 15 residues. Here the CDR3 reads CASSSPGSSYNEQFF. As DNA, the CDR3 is TGTGCCAGCAGCTCCCCAGGGAGCTCCTACAATGAGCAGTTCTTC.

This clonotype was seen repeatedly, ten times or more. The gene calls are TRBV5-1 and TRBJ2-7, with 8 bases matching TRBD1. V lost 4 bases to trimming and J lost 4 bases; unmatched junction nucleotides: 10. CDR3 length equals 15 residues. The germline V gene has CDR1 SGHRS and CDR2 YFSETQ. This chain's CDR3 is CASSRDGTGSYEQYF. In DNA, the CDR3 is TGCGCCAGCAGCCGGGACGGGACAGGCTCATACGAGCAGTACTTC. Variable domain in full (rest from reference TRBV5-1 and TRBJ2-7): KAGVTQTPRYLIKTRGQQVTLSCSPISGHRSVSWYQQTPGQGLQFLFEYFSETQRNKGNFPGRFSGRQFSNSRSEMNVSTLELGDSALYLCASSRDGTGSYEQYFGPGTRLTVT.

In DNA form, the CDR3 reads TGTGCCAGCAGCAGGGATGCCGGCTACGAGCAGTACTTC. It yields the protein CASSRDAGYEQYF. The chain couples TRBV6-1 to TRBJ2-7; D may be TRBD1 (5 bases). This CDR3 is 13 amino acids long. V shed 6 bases and J shed 3 bases, with 12 bases lying between them. Germline CDR1 MNHNS, CDR2 SASEGT.

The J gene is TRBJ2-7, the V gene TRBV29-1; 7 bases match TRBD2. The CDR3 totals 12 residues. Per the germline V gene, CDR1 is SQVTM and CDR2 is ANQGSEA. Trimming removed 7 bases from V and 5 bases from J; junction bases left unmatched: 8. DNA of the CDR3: TGCAGCGCCGGACTAGTTATAAACGAGCAGTACTTC. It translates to CSAGLVINEQYF.

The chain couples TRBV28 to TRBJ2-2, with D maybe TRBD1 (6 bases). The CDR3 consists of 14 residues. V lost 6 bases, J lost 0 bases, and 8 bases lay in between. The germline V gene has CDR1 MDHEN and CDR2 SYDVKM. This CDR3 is CASRGHANTGELFF. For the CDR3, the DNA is TGTGCCAGCAGGGGACACGCGAACACCGGGGAGCTGTTTTTT.

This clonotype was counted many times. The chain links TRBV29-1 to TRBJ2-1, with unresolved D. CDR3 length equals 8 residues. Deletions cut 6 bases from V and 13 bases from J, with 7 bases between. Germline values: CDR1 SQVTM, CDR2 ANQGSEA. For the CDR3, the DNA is TGCAGCGTCGGGTTTCAGTTCTTC. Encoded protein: CSVGFQFF.

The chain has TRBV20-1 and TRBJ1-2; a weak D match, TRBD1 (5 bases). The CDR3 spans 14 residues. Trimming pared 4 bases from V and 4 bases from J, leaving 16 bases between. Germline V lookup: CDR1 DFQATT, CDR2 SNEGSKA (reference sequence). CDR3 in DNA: TGCAGTGCTACGGGGGGGGAGACTGCCTATGGCTACACCTTC. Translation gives CSATGGETAYGYTF.

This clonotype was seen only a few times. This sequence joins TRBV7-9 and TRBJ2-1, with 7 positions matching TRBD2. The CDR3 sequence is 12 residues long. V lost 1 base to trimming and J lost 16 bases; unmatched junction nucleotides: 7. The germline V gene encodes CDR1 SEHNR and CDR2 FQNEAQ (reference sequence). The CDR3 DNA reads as TGTGCCAGCAGCTTAGGGGGTACTAGCGTTTTCTTC. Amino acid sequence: CASSLGGTSVFF.

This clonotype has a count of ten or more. CDR3 DNA sequence: TGTGCCAGCAGCCGATGGAATCAGCCCCAGCATTTT. It codes for CASSRWNQPQHF. J is TRBJ1-5 and V is TRBV3-1; D is undetermined. V was shortened by 4 bases and J by 4 bases, with 5 bases between the two germline ends. This CDR3 has 12 amino acids. From germline, CDR1 is LGHDT and CDR2 YNNKEL (reference sequence).

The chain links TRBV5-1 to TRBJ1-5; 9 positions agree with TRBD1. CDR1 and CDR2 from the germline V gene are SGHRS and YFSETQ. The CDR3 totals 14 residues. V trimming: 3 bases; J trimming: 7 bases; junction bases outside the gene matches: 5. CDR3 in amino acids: CASSSGTGTQPQHF. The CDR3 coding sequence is TGCGCCAGCAGCTCCGGGACAGGGACCCAGCCCCAGCATTTT.

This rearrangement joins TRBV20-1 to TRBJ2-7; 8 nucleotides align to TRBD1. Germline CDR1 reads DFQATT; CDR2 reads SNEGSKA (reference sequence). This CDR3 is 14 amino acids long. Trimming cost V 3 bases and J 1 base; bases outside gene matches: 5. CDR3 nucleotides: TGCAGTGCTAGTAAGGACAGGGCATCCTACGAGCAGTACTTC. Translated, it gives CSASKDRASYEQYF.

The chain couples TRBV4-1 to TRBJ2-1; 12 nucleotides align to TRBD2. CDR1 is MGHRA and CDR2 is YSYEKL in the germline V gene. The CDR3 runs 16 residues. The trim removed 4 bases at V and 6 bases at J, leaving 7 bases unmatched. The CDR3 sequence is CASSPRLGLAGNEQFF. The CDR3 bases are TGCGCCAGCAGCCCCCGGTTGGGACTAGCGGGCAATGAGCAGTTCTTC.

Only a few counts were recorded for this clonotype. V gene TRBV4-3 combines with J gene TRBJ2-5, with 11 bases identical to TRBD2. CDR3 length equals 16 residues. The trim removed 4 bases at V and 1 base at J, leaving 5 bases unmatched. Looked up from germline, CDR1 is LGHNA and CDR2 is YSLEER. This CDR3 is CASSRGLAGIQETQYF. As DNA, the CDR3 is TGCGCCAGCAGCCGAGGACTAGCGGGCATCCAAGAGACCCAGTACTTC.

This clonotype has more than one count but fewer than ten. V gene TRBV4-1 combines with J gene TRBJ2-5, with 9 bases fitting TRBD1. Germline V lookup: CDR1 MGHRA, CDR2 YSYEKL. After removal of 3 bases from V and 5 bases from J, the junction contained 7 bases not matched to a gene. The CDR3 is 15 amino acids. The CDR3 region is CASSHGQGWGETQYF. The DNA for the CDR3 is TGCGCCAGCAGCCATGGACAGGGGTGGGGGGAGACCCAGTACTTC.

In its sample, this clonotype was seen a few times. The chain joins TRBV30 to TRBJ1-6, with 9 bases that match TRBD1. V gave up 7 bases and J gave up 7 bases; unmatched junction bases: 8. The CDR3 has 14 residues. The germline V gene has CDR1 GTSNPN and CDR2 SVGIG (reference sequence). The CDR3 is CAFNRDRANSPLHF. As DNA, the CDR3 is TGTGCCTTCAACCGGGACAGGGCCAATTCACCCCTCCACTTT.

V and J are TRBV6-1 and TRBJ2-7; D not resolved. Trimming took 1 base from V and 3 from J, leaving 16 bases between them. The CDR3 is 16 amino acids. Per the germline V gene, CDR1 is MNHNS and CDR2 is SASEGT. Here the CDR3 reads CASSEGHLSRSYEQYF. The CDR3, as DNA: TGTGCCAGCAGTGAAGGTCACCTTAGTCGAAGCTACGAGCAGTACTTC.

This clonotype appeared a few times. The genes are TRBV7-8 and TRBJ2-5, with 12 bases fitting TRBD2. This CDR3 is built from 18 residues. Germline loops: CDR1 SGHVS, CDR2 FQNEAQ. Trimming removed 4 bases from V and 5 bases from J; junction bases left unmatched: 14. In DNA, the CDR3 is TGTGCCAGCAGCTCCTACCTTCGGACTAGCGGGATGGAGGAGACCCAGTACTTC. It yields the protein CASSSYLRTSGMEETQYF.

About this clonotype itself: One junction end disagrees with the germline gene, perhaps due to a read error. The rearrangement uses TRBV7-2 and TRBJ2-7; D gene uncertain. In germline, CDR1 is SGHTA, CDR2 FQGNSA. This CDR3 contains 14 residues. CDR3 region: CACSPAAGPYEQYF. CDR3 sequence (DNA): TGTGCCTGCAGCCCGGCGGCAGGACCCTACGAGCAGTACTTC.

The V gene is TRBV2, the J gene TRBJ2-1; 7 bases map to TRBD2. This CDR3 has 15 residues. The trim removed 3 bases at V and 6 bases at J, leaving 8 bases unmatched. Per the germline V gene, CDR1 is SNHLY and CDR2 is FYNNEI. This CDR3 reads CASSDGGGPFNEQFF. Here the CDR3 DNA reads TGTGCCAGCAGTGACGGGGGAGGGCCTTTCAATGAGCAGTTCTTC.

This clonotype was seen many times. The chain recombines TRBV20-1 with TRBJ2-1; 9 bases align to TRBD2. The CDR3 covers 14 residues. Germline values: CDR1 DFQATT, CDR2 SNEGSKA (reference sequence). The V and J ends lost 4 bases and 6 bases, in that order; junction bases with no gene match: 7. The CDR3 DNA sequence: TGCAGTGCTAATAGCGGGAGAGGAAGCAATGAGCAGTTCTTC. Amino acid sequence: CSANSGRGSNEQFF.

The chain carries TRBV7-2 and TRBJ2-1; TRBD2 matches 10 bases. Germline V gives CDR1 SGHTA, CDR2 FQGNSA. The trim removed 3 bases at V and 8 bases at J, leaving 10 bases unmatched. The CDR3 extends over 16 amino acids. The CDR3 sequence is CASSLTSGRAMDEQFF. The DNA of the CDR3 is TGTGCCAGCAGCTTGACCAGCGGGAGGGCCATGGATGAGCAGTTCTTC.

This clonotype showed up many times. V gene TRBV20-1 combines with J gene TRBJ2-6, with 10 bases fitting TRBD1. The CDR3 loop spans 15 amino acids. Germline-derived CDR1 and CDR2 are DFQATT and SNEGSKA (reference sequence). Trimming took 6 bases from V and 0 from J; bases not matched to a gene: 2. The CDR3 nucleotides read TGCAGTGCCCGGACAGGGGGCTCTGGGGCCAACGTCCTGACTTTC. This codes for CSARTGGSGANVLTF.

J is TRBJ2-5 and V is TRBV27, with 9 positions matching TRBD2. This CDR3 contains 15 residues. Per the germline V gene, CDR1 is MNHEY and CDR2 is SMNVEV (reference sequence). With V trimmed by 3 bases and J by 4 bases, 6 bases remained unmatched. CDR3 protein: CASSFGSGRRETQYF. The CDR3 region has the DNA TGTGCCAGCAGTTTTGGTAGCGGGAGACGAGAGACCCAGTACTTC.

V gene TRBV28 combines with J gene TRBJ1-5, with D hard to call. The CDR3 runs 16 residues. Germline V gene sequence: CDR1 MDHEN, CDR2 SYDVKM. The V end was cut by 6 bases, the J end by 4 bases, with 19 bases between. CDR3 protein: CASRFLFRGENQPQHF. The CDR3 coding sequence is TGTGCCAGCAGATTCTTGTTTCGGGGAGAAAATCAGCCCCAGCATTTT.

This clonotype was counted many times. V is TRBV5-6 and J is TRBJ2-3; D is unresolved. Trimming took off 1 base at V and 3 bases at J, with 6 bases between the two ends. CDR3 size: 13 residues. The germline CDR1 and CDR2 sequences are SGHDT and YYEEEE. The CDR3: CASSLSATDTQYF. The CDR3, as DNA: TGTGCCAGCAGCTTGTCCGCGACAGATACGCAGTATTTT.

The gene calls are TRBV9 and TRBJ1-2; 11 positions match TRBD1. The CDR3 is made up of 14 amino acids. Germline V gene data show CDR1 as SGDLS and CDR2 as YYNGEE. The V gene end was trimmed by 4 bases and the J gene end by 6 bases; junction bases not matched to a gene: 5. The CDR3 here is CASSRGQGADGYTF. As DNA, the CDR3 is TGTGCCAGCAGCAGAGGACAGGGGGCGGATGGCTACACCTTC.

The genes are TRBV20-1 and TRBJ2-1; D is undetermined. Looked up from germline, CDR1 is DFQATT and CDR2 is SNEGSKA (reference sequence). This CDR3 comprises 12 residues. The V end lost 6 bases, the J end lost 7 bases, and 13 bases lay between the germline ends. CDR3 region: CSAPQVGNEQFF. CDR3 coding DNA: TGCAGTGCCCCCCAGGTCGGAAATGAGCAGTTCTTC.